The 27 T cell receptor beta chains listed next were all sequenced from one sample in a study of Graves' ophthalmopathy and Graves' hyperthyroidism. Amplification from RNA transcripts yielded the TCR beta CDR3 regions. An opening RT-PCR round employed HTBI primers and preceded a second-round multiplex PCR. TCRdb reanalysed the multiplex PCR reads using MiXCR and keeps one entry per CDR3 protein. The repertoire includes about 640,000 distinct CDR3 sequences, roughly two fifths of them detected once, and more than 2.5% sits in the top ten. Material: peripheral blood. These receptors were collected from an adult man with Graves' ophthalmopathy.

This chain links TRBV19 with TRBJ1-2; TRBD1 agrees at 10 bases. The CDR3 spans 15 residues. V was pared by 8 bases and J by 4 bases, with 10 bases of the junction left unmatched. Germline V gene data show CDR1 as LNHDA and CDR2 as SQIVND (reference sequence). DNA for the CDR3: TGTGCCAGTGGACAGGGGGATCAGCCCAGCTATGGCTACACCTTC. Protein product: CASGQGDQPSYGYTF.

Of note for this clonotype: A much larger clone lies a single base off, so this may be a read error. This chain's CDR3 is CASSLWVNAGELFF. The DNA for the CDR3 is TGTGCCAGCAGTTTGTGGGTTAACGCCGGGGAGCTGTTTTTT. The V call is TRBV12-3 or TRBV12-4, the J call TRBJ2-2; no reliable D call. V shed 3 bases and J shed 6 bases, with 11 bases lying between them. This CDR3 comprises 14 residues.

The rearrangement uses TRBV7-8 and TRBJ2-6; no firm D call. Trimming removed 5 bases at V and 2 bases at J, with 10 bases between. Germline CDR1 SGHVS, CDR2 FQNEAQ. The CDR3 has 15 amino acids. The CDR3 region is CASSMVATGANVLTF. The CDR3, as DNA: TGTGCCAGCAGCATGGTGGCTACTGGGGCCAACGTCCTGACTTTC.

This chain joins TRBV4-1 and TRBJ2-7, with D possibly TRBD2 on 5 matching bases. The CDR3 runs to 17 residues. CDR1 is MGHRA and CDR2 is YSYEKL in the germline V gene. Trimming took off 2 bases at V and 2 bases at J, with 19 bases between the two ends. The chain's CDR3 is CASSQSRSQRLPYEQYF. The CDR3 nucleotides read TGCGCCAGCAGCCAATCTCGGTCACAGAGACTACCCTACGAGCAGTACTTC.

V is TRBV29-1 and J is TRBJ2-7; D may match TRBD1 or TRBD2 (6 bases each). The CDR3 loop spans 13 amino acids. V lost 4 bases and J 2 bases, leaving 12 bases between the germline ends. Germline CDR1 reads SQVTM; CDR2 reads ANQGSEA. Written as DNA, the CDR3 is TGCAGCGTTGGAGGGGGACTGACCTACGAGCAGTACTTC. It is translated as CSVGGGLTYEQYF.

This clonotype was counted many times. CDR3 region: CASSLTGSSPLHF. CDR3 in DNA: TGTGCCAGCAGCTTAACAGGGAGCTCACCCCTCCACTTT. The chain is built from TRBV14 and TRBJ1-6; weak D call: TRBD1 (6 bases). CDR1 and CDR2 from the germline V gene are SGHDN and FVKESK. The CDR3 is 13 residues long. Trimming took 5 bases from V and 10 from J, leaving 12 bases between them.

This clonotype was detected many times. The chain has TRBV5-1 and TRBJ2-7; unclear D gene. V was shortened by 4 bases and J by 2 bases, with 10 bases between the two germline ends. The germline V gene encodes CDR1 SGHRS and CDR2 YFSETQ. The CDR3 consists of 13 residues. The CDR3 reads CASSPWKAYEQYF. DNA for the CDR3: TGCGCCAGCAGCCCTTGGAAGGCCTACGAGCAGTACTTC. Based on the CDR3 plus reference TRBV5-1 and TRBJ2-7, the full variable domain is KAGVTQTPRYLIKTRGQQVTLSCSPISGHRSVSWYQQTPGQGLQFLFEYFSETQRNKGNFPGRFSGRQFSNSRSEMNVSTLELGDSALYLCASSPWKAYEQYFGPGTRLTVT.

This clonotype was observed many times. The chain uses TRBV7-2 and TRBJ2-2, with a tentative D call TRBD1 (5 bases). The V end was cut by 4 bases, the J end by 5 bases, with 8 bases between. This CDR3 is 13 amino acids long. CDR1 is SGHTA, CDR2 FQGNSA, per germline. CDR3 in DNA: TGTGCCAGCAGCTGGACACGAACCGGGGAGCTGTTTTTT. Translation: CASSWTRTGELFF.

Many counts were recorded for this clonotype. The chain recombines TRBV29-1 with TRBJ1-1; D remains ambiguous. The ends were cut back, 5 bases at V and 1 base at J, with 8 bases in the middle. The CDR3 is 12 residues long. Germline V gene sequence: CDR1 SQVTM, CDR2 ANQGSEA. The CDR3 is CSVHGWNTEAFF. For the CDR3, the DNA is TGCAGCGTTCACGGGTGGAACACTGAAGCTTTCTTT. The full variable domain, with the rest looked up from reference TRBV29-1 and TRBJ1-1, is SAVISQKPSRDICQRGTSLTIQCQVDSQVTMMFWYRQQPGQSLTLIATANQGSEATYESGFVIDKFPISRPNLTFSTLTVSNMSPEDSSIYLCSVHGWNTEAFFGQGTRLTVV.

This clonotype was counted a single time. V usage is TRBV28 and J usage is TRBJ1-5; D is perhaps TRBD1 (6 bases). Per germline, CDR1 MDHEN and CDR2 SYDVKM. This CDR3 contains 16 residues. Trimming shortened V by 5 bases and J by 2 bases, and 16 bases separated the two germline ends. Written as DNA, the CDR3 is TGTGCCAGCAGTCGAATGCGGGCAGGGGGCAATCAGCCCCAGCATTTT. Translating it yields CASSRMRAGGNQPQHF.

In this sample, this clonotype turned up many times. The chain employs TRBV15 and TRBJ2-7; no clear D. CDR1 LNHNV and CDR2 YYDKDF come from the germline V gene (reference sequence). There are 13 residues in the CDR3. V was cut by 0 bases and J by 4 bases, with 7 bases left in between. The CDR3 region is CATSREPRYEQYF. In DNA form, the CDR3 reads TGTGCCACCAGCAGAGAACCACGATACGAGCAGTACTTC.

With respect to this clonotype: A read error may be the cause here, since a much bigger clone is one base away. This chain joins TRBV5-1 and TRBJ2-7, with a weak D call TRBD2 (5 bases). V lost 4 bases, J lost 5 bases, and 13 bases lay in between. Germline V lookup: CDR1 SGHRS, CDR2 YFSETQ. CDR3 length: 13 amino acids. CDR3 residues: CASSDTSFHEQYF. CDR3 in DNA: TGCGCCAGCAGCGATACTAGTTTCCACGAGCAGTACTTC.

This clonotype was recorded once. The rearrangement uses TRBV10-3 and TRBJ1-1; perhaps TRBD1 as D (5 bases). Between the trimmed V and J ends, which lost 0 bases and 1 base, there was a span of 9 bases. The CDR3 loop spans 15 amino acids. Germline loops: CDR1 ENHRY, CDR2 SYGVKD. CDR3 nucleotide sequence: TGTGCCATCAGTGAGTCCCAGGGAACGAACACTGAAGCTTTCTTT. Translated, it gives CAISESQGTNTEAFF.

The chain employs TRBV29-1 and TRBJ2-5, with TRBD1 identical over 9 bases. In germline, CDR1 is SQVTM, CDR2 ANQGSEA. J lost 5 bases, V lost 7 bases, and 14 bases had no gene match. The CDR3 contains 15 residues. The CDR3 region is CSARGGQGTLETQYF. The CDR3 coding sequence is TGCAGCGCGAGAGGGGGACAGGGCACCCTGGAGACCCAGTACTTC.

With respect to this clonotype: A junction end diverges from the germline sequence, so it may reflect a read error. The CDR3, as DNA: TGTGCCAGCAGCGTGGGGTGGAACACTGAAACTTTCTTT. Amino acid sequence: CASSVGWNTETFF. J is TRBJ1-1 and V is TRBV9; D is uncertain. Germline-derived CDR1 and CDR2 are SGDLS and YYNGEE. This CDR3 is built from 13 residues.

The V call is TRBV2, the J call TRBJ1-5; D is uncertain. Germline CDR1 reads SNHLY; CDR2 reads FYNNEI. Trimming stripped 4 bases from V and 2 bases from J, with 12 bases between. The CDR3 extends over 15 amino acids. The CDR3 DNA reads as TGTGCCAGCAGTGCGATCGACACCCGCAATCAGCCCCAGCATTTT. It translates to CASSAIDTRNQPQHF.

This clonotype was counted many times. The DNA for the CDR3 is TGCGCCAGCAGCTTCGCCGACAGGGACACTGAAGCTTTCTTT. Amino acids: CASSFADRDTEAFF. V is TRBV5-1 and J is TRBJ1-1; 7 bases map to TRBD1. Germline CDR1 and CDR2: SGHRS and YFSETQ. CDR3 length equals 14 residues. V shed 2 bases, J shed 3 bases, and the junction held 4 bases outside the gene matches.

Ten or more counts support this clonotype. The CDR3 protein is CSARGNSYEQYF. As DNA, the CDR3 is TGCAGTGCTAGAGGGAACTCCTACGAGCAGTACTTC. The V call is TRBV20-1, the J call TRBJ2-7, with unresolved D. The CDR3 consists of 12 residues. Germline V gene data show CDR1 as DFQATT and CDR2 as SNEGSKA (reference sequence). V was pared by 1 base and J by 0 bases, with 4 bases between.

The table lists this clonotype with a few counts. Written as DNA, the CDR3 is TGTGCCAGCAGCCAGGGTATGGACACCGGGGAGCTGTTTTTT. Its translation: CASSQGMDTGELFF. V usage is TRBV4-2 and J usage is TRBJ2-2; D remains ambiguous. Germline assignment: CDR1 LGHNA and CDR2 YNFKEQ. Between the trimmed V and J ends, which lost 3 bases and 3 bases, there was a span of 8 bases. This CDR3 region has 14 residues.

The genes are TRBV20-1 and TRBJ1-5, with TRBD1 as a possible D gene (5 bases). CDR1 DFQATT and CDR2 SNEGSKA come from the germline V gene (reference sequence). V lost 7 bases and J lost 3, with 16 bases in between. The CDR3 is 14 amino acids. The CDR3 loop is CSVSGGDINQPQHF. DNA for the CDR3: TGCAGTGTCTCGGGAGGGGATATCAATCAGCCCCAGCATTTT.

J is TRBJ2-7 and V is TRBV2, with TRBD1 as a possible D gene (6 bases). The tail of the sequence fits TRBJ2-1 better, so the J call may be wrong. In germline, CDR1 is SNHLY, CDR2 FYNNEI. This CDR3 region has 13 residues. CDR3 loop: CASSPQGWNEQFF. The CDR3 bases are TGTGCCAGCAGCCCCCAGGGGTGGAATGAGCAGTTCTTC.

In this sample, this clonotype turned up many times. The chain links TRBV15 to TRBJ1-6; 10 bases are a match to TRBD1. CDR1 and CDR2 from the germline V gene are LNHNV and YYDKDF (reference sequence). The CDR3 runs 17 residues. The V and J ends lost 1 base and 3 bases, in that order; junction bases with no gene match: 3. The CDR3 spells CATSRGQGAHYNSPLHF. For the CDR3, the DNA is TGTGCCACCAGCAGAGGACAGGGGGCCCACTATAATTCACCCCTCCACTTT.

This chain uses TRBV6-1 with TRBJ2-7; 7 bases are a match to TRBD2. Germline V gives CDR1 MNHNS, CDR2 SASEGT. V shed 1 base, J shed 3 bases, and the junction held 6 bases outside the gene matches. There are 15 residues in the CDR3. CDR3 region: CASSEVGRVYYEQYF. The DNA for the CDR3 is TGTGCCAGCAGTGAAGTGGGGAGGGTTTACTACGAGCAGTACTTC.

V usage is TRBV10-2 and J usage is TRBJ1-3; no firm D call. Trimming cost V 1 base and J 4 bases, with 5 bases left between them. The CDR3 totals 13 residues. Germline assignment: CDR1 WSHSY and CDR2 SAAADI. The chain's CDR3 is CASSEFGGNTIYF. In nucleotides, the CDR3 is TGCGCCAGCAGTGAGTTCGGGGGAAACACCATATATTTT.

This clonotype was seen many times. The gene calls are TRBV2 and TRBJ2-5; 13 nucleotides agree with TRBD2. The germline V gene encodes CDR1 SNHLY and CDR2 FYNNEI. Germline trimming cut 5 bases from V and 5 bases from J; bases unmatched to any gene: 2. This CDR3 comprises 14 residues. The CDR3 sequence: CASSWTSGSETQYF. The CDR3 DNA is TGTGCCAGCAGTTGGACTAGCGGGAGTGAGACCCAGTACTTC.

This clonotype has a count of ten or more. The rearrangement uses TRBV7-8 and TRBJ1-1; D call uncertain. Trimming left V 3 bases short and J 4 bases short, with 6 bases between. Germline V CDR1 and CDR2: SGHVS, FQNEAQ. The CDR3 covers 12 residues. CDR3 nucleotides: TGTGCCAGCAGCTTGGCCCTCACTGAAGCTTTCTTT. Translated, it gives CASSLALTEAFF.

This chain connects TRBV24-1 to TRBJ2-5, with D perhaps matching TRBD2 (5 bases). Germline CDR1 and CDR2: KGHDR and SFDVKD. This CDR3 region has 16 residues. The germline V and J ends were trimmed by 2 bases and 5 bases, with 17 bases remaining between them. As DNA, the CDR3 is TGTGCCACCAGTGATTCGGACTGGTCTCCGGGGGAGACCCAGTACTTC. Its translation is CATSDSDWSPGETQYF.